The rows below give T cell receptor beta chains drawn from one sample of a study of response to subunit inactivated influenza vaccine. MiXCR was run by TCRdb on the RT-PCR reads, yielding one entry per CDR3 protein. The data hold more than 700,000 distinct CDR3 sequences, with 21% observed a single time. The sequencing here drew on PBMCs from blood, taken roughly 5 days after vaccination. The receptors derive from a man in his fifties or sixties who received an inactivated influenza vaccine. Each CDR3 is given with its conserved first and last residue. Each record gives: clone size, CDR3 length, D gene, V gene, J gene, CDR3 DNA, CDR3 protein. D genes are given only for firm matches. Size values are once, few and many counts, or a class for expanded clones, and some rows have none.

.,15,.,TRBV5-1,TRBJ2-5,TGCGCCAGCAGCTCCGGGGGAGCCGGGGTGGAGACCCAGTACTTC,CASSSGGAGVETQYF
.,17,TRBD2,TRBV20-1,TRBJ2-3,TGCAGTGCTAGAGAGGGGACTAGCGGGGGGCCACGGGGTACGCAGTATTTT,CSAREGTSGGPRGTQYF
.,15,.,TRBV4-1,TRBJ1-6,TGCGCCAGCAGCCAGGCAGGGTCGCTGAATTCACCCCTCCACTTT,CASSQAGSLNSPLHF
few,16,TRBD1,TRBV13,TRBJ2-2,TGTGCCAGCAGCCCCTGGACAGGGATTAACACCGGGGAGCTGTTTTTT,CASSPWTGINTGELFF
.,12,.,TRBV5-1,TRBJ2-1,TGCGCCAGCAGCCCGGACAGCCATGAGCAGTTCTTC,CASSPDSHEQFF
.,14,.,TRBV29-1,TRBJ2-1,TGCAGCGTTGATGGGGGAGCTCACTACAATGAGCAGTTCTTC,CSVDGGAHYNEQFF
many,11,.,TRBV12-3/TRBV12-4,TRBJ2-7,TGTGCCAGCAGTATCTCGGGGGAGCAGTACTTC,CASSISGEQYF
few,15,.,TRBV7-9,TRBJ1-1,TGTGCCAGCAGCTTAGTAGTCTCACGCAACACTGAAGCTTTCTTT,CASSLVVSRNTEAFF
.,14,.,TRBV5-1,TRBJ2-7,TGCGCCAGCAGCCCCGGGGACGTCTCCTACGAGCAGTACTTC,CASSPGDVSYEQYF
few,10,.,TRBV29-1,TRBJ2-5,TGCAGCGTTTGGTTCGAGACCCAGTACTTC,CSVWFETQYF
few,13,.,TRBV27,TRBJ1-2,TGTGCCAGCAGTTCCTGGGACCAGGGTGGCTACACCTTC,CASSSWDQGGYTF
.,16,TRBD2,TRBV7-2,TRBJ2-5,TGTGCCAGCAGCCGGACTAGCGGGAGGCTCCAAGAGACCCAGTACTTC,CASSRTSGRLQETQYF